The 26 T cell receptor beta chains below all came from one sample that was sequenced in a study of blood T cell repertoires in COVID-19. The table came from immunoSEQ multiplex PCR; TCRdb's copy has only in-frame clones and leaves some out. The sample lists around 57,000 clones, around 90% occurring once. The sample was peripheral blood. The source of these receptors is a human donor with active COVID-19. The donor label of this sample is uncertain.

This sequence joins TRBV12-5 and TRBJ2-3, with a weak D call TRBD2 (5 bases). This CDR3 is built from 16 residues. In germline, CDR1 is LGHNT, CDR2 FRNRAP. Trimming removed 0 bases at V and 1 base at J, with 11 bases between. CDR3 coding DNA: TGTGCTAGTGGTTTGGTACGGTGGCGGGGCACAGATACGCAGTATTTT. This gives the protein CASGLVRWRGTDTQYF.

CDR3 nucleotide sequence: TGTGCCAGCAGTCTTCGGGGGGCACAAGAGACCCAGTACTTC. It encodes CASSLRGAQETQYF. The chain links TRBV3-1 (or the pseudogene TRBV3-2) to TRBJ2-5; TRBD2 might be the D (7 bases). CDR3 length: 14 amino acids. Germline V gives CDR1 LGHDT, CDR2 YNNKEL (reference sequence). Between the trimmed V and J ends, which lost 6 bases and 2 bases, there was a span of 13 bases.

The chain recombines TRBV7-3 with TRBJ2-1, with 9 bases matching TRBD2. CDR1 and CDR2 (germline): SGHTA, FQGTGA. V lost 4 bases and J lost 6; bases outside the gene matches: 7. The CDR3 length is 15 residues. The DNA for the CDR3 is TGTGCCAGCAGCTCGGAGCGGGGGGCCCGCAATGAGCAGTTCTTC. Translation: CASSSERGARNEQFF.

The chain employs TRBV7-9 and TRBJ2-5; TRBD1 might be the D (6 bases). There are 13 residues in the CDR3. Germline values: CDR1 SEHNR, CDR2 FQNEAQ (reference sequence). V lost 7 bases and J lost 5, with 14 bases in between. CDR3 amino acids: CASTRGAGETQYF. Written as DNA, the CDR3 is TGTGCCAGCACCAGGGGCGCCGGGGAGACCCAGTACTTC. Supplemented by reference TRBV7-9 and TRBJ2-5, the full variable domain reads DTGVSQNPRHKITKRGQNVTFRCDPISEHNRLYWYRQTLGQGPEFLTYFQNEAQLEKSRLLSDRFSAERPKGSFSTLEIQRTEQGDSAMYLCASTRGAGETQYFGPGTRLLVL.

V usage is TRBV28 and J usage is TRBJ2-3, with 12 bases matching TRBD2. The CDR3 is 17 amino acids. The V segment lost 6 bases and the J segment 2 bases; nucleotides outside the gene matches: 9. Germline V gene data show CDR1 as MDHEN and CDR2 as SYDVKM. The CDR3 coding sequence is TGTGCCAGCAGACCGAAGACTAGCGGGGGCTTCACAGATACGCAGTATTTT. Translating gives CASRPKTSGGFTDTQYF.

The chain couples TRBV6-5 to TRBJ2-2; D is perhaps TRBD1 (7 bases). CDR1 MNHEY and CDR2 SVGAGI come from the germline V gene. There are 14 residues in the CDR3. V was cut by 8 bases and J by 0 bases, with 10 bases left in between. This CDR3 reads CASRGTANTGELFF. CDR3 DNA: TGTGCCAGCCGCGGGACAGCGAACACCGGGGAGCTGTTTTTT.

This sequence joins TRBV9 and TRBJ2-7, with TRBD1 as a possible D gene (6 bases). The CDR3 has 13 residues. Between the trimmed V and J ends, which lost 3 bases and 5 bases, there was a span of 12 bases. Germline lookup yields CDR1 SGDLS and CDR2 YYNGEE. The DNA for the CDR3 is TGTGCCAGCAGCGCGGGACATCGCGACGAGCAGTACTTC. It yields the protein CASSAGHRDEQYF.

The chain links TRBV9 to TRBJ2-5; TRBD2 might be the D (5 bases). The CDR3 spans 14 residues. Germline V lookup: CDR1 SGDLS, CDR2 YYNGEE. Trimming took off 1 base at V and 3 bases at J, with 10 bases between the two ends. The CDR3 spells CASSVSGMEETQYF. CDR3 sequence (DNA): TGTGCCAGCAGCGTATCCGGGATGGAAGAGACCCAGTACTTC.

The chain uses TRBV5-6 and TRBJ2-1; TRBD2 matches at 11 bases. There are 14 residues in the CDR3. Germline assignment: CDR1 SGHDT and CDR2 YYEEEE. The V gene end was trimmed by 4 bases and the J gene end by 7 bases; junction bases not matched to a gene: 4. The CDR3: CASSEGLAENEQFF. The CDR3, as DNA: TGTGCCAGCAGCGAGGGACTAGCGGAGAATGAGCAGTTCTTC.

The sample holds one count of this clone. The V call is TRBV7-9, the J call TRBJ2-3; 9 nucleotides match TRBD2. The CDR3 consists of 17 residues. Germline V gene data show CDR1 as SEHNR and CDR2 as FQNEAQ (reference sequence). The V gene end was trimmed by 5 bases and the J gene end by 2 bases; junction bases not matched to a gene: 11. In DNA, the CDR3 is TGTGCCAGCAGCAGAATGGGACTAGCAGAGAACACAGATACGCAGTATTTT. Its protein product is CASSRMGLAENTDTQYF.

The chain uses TRBV2 and TRBJ2-2; 10 bases match TRBD2. The V and J ends lost 5 bases and 0 bases, in that order; junction bases with no gene match: 0. CDR3 length: 15 amino acids. From germline, CDR1 is SNHLY and CDR2 FYNNEI. The CDR3 region is CASSSGRANTGELFF. The CDR3, as DNA: TGTGCCAGCAGTAGCGGGAGGGCGAACACCGGGGAGCTGTTTTTT.

The chain links TRBV5-8 to TRBJ1-1, with 9 positions matching TRBD1. In germline, CDR1 is SGHTS, CDR2 YDEGEE. CDR3 length: 18 amino acids. The J segment lost 3 bases and the V segment lost 7 bases, leaving 19 bases of the junction unmatched. In DNA form, the CDR3 reads TGTGCCAGCCCCTTCGGTTCTCTAGACCGGGACAGGGACACTGAAGCTTTCTTT. Translation: CASPFGSLDRDRDTEAFF.

V usage is TRBV29-1 and J usage is TRBJ1-2, with 7 bases aligning to TRBD1. The V gene end was trimmed by 7 bases and the J gene end by 0 bases; junction bases not matched to a gene: 14. CDR3 length: 16 amino acids. CDR1 and CDR2 from the germline V gene are SQVTM and ANQGSEA. The CDR3 loop reads CSATGQVTLANYGYTF. In DNA, the CDR3 is TGCAGCGCCACCGGACAGGTGACCTTAGCTAACTATGGCTACACCTTC.

V and J are TRBV7-9 and TRBJ1-2, with 8 positions matching TRBD1. Germline CDR1 reads SEHNR; CDR2 reads FQNEAQ (reference sequence). The CDR3 covers 14 residues. Germline trimming cut 1 base from V and 7 bases from J; bases unmatched to any gene: 5. As DNA, the CDR3 is TGTGCCAGCAGCTTAGGGACAGGGTTTAGTGGCTACACCTTC. This translates into CASSLGTGFSGYTF.

This clone was found once. V and J are TRBV12-5 and TRBJ2-1; 8 bases are a match to TRBD1. There are 16 residues in the CDR3. CDR1 and CDR2 (germline): LGHNT, FRNRAP. V lost 7 bases to trimming and J lost 7 bases; unmatched junction nucleotides: 15. DNA of the CDR3: TGTGCTAGTGTCCCCAGGGGGCTTGGACAGTTTAATGAGCAGTTCTTC. Encoded protein: CASVPRGLGQFNEQFF.

The V call is TRBV25-1, the J call TRBJ2-1; a weak D match, TRBD2 (6 bases). The CDR3 runs to 17 residues. The germline V and J ends were trimmed by 1 base and 5 bases, with 18 bases remaining between them. Germline V gene sequence: CDR1 MGHDK, CDR2 SYGVNS. CDR3: CASSESTGGPFDNEQFF. Here the CDR3 DNA reads TGTGCCAGCAGTGAATCAACAGGAGGGCCCTTTGACAATGAGCAGTTCTTC.

The chain carries TRBV27 and TRBJ1-2, with 8 bases matching TRBD1. Germline loops: CDR1 MNHEY, CDR2 SMNVEV (reference sequence). After removal of 2 bases from V and 2 bases from J, the junction contained 4 bases not matched to a gene. The CDR3 is 15 amino acids. DNA of the CDR3: TGTGCCAGCAGTTTACGACAGGGGTTCAACTATGGCTACACCTTC. Translated: CASSLRQGFNYGYTF.

The gene calls are TRBV21-1 and TRBJ2-1; TRBD2, the table's D call, was not compared with the DNA. TRBV21-1 is a pseudogene locus. The CDR3 is made up of 18 amino acids. The CDR3 DNA follows: TGTGCCAGCAGCAAGCCACCTAGCGGGAGGGCGTATAACAATGAGCAGTTCTTC. Its protein is CASSKPPSGRAYNNEQFF.

CDR3 in amino acids: CASSYPPGVGNTIYF. Here the CDR3 DNA reads TGTGCCAGCAGTTACCCTCCGGGGGTCGGAAACACCATATATTTT. This chain uses TRBV5-4 with TRBJ1-3, with a weak D call TRBD1 (5 bases). Trimming pared 5 bases from V and 4 bases from J, leaving 16 bases between. Germline values: CDR1 SGHNT, CDR2 YYREEE (reference sequence). The CDR3 is made up of 15 amino acids. The variable domain in full, completed from reference TRBV5-4 and TRBJ1-3, reads ETGVTQSPTHLIKTRGQQVTLRCSSQSGHNTVSWYQQALGQGPQFIFQYYREEENGRGNFPPRFSGLQFPNYSSELNVNALELDDSALYLCASSYPPGVGNTIYFGEGSWLTVV.

This CDR3 reads CASSQFPGQGGEKLFF. In DNA, the CDR3 is TGCGCCAGCAGCCAATTCCCGGGACAGGGAGGTGAAAAACTGTTTTTT. The gene calls are TRBV4-3 and TRBJ1-4; the match to TRBD1 covers 9 bases. CDR1 is LGHNA and CDR2 is YSLEER in the germline V gene. J lost 7 bases, V lost 2 bases, and 8 bases had no gene match. This CDR3 comprises 16 residues.

The gene calls are TRBV27 and TRBJ2-3; D gene ambiguous. This CDR3 contains 13 residues. The germline CDR1 and CDR2 sequences are MNHEY and SMNVEV (reference sequence). Trimming stripped 3 bases from V and 6 bases from J, with 10 bases between. CDR3 in DNA: TGTGCCAGCAGTTTTCTTCCCCCGGATACGCAGTATTTT. As protein: CASSFLPPDTQYF.

This chain uses TRBV27 with TRBJ2-7; weak D call: TRBD1 (6 bases). CDR3 length: 13 amino acids. The V gene lost 1 base and the J gene lost 6 bases, with 10 bases spanning the gap. Germline CDR1 and CDR2: MNHEY and SMNVEV (reference sequence). CDR3 protein: CASSLFIQGEQYF. The CDR3 nucleotides read TGTGCCAGCAGTTTATTTATACAGGGCGAGCAGTACTTC.

The V call is TRBV6-5, the J call TRBJ2-1; possibly TRBD1 for D (6 bases). Trimming pared 4 bases from V and 9 bases from J, leaving 13 bases between. This CDR3 has 13 amino acids. Per the germline V gene, CDR1 is MNHEY and CDR2 is SVGAGI. CDR3 in amino acids: CASSSKQGSEQFF. CDR3 DNA sequence: TGTGCCAGCAGTTCGAAACAGGGATCTGAGCAGTTCTTC.

The chain joins TRBV4-3 to TRBJ2-3; 8 positions match TRBD1. V lost 2 bases, J lost 0 bases, and 10 bases stayed unmatched. The length of the CDR3 is 18 residues. The germline V gene has CDR1 LGHNA and CDR2 YSLEER. Here the CDR3 reads CASSQPKSGGTSTDTQYF. CDR3 bases: TGCGCCAGCAGCCAACCTAAGTCAGGGGGCACTAGCACAGATACGCAGTATTTT.

This rearrangement joins TRBV9 to TRBJ2-7, with D maybe TRBD1 (6 bases). The length of the CDR3 is 16 residues. Germline values: CDR1 SGDLS, CDR2 YYNGEE. V lost 2 bases to trimming and J lost 5 bases, with 20 bases between them. The CDR3 DNA reads as TGTGCCAGCAGCGTTTGGGACATATCACTCCCAAACGAGCAGTACTTC. Encoded protein: CASSVWDISLPNEQYF.

The CDR3 region is CASSPLGLAGGGAVTDTQYF. The CDR3 DNA reads TGTGCCAGCTCACCACTGGGACTAGCGGGAGGAGGAGCGGTGACAGATACGCAGTATTTT. The chain couples TRBV18 to TRBJ2-3; 15 nucleotides match TRBD2. V lost 1 base and J lost 3; bases outside the gene matches: 11. The CDR3 length is 20 residues. CDR1 KGHSH and CDR2 LQKENI come from the germline V gene. Variable domain in full (rest from reference TRBV18 and TRBJ2-3): NAGVMQNPRHLVRRRGQEARLRCSPMKGHSHVYWYRQLPEEGLKFMVYLQKENIIDESGMPKERFSAEFPKEGPSILRIQQVVRGDSAAYFCASSPLGLAGGGAVTDTQYFGPGTRLTVL.